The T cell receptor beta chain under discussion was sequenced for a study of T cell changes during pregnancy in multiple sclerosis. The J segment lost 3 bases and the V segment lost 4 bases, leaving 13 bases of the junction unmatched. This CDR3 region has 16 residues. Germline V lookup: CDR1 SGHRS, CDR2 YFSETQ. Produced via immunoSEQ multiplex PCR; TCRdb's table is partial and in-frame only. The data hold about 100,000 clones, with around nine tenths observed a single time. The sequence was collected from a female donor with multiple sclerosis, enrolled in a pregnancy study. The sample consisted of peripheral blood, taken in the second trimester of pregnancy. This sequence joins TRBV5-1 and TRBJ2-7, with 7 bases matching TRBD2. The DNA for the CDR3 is TGCGCCAGCAGCCCTAATGCGGGAGCTGGTCGCTACGAGCAGTACTTC. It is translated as CASSPNAGAGRYEQYF.